This TCR beta chain was identified during a study of breast tumors, draining lymph nodes, adjacent tissues (dated by TCRdb to the mid-2010s). With regard to the full study: The study compared TCR beta repertoires across tumor, adjacent nontumor tissue and axillary lymph nodes from breast cancer patients. In human breast cancer, the study set out to evaluate how tumor, surrounding tissue and draining lymph node repertoires relate to one another and whether T cells may move between these sites. The investigation overall reported the following: The data were considered consistent with most tumor T cells being derived from the lymph node and subsequently expanding within tumor tissue. Tumor and nontumor tissue repertoires were significantly more similar in luminal-like than in basal-like breast cancer. The conclusion that tumor T cells originate in lymph nodes was presented as consistent with a hypothesis rather than as directly demonstrated. Tumor T-cell repertoires showed less diversity than lymph node repertoires and more diversity than nontumor tissue repertoires, and tumor T-cell repertoires showed preferential V and J gene usage.

V lost 3 bases and J lost 11 bases, and the count of bases not matched to a germline gene is 15. The CDR3 contains 16 residues, cysteine and phenylalanine counted. Kept here is only the CDR3 DNA, which spans 48 bases and is read in frame from base 1. CDR1 SGHAT and CDR2 FQDESV were looked up in the germline V gene (reference sequence). Lymph node samples came from the axillary draining lymph nodes of breast cancer patients. Instrument used: Illumina HiSeq 2000. Multiplex PCR amplification was used to generate the TCR beta chain libraries. High-throughput sequencing was used to analyze the amplified TCR beta chain products. In TCRdb, the public reads were trimmed at Q25 with fastp and aligned with MiXCR, with productive beta chains retained. Rows matching on CDR3 protein sequence are summarized as one entry with the most common DNA and genes. In this sample the table shows approximately 130,000 distinct CDR3 sequences, around 20% of which occur a single time. Clones ranked in the top ten supply roughly 2% of the sample.

This clonotype has ten or more counts. Its antigen is unknown. Base quality data are lacking; no much larger clone is found one base away. The rearranged segments are TRBV11-1 and TRBJ2-1; 8 central bases correspond to TRBD2. The sequencing sample was made of axillary lymph node tissue. This TCR came from a female donor with breast cancer. Some clones in this sample may be carry-over from other donors' samples. The nucleotide sequence reads as follows: TGTGCCAGCAGCTTGAAAGCGAGCGGGGGATTTACCCAGCAGTTCTTC. Translated, this is CASSLKASGGFTQQFF.